Following are 7 T cell receptor beta chains from one sample sequenced in a study of cytomegalovirus exposure and HLA in healthy donors. The PCR employed 60 Vbeta primers together with 13 Jbeta primers. Assay: immunoSEQ multiplex PCR; the TCRdb copy retains only in-frame clones and omits some. This table has around 170,000 clones, roughly 82% appearing once. Material for sequencing was PBMCs. These receptors were collected from a man in his forties in good health and CMV-seronegative.

The J gene is TRBJ2-7, the V gene TRBV7-6; 11 bases fit TRBD2. With 5 bases clipped from V and 6 bases from J, the junction kept 6 bases outside the gene matches. The germline CDR1 and CDR2 sequences are SGHVS and FNYEAQ. This CDR3 region has 14 residues. This chain's CDR3 is CASSERTSGREQYF. The CDR3 region has the DNA TGTGCCAGCAGCGAAAGGACTAGCGGGCGCGAGCAGTACTTC.

The CDR3 protein is CASRSGWKGNQPQHF. DNA for the CDR3: TGCGCCAGCAGATCAGGGTGGAAGGGCAATCAGCCCCAGCATTTT. The rearrangement joins TRBV10-1 to TRBJ1-5; D perhaps matches TRBD1 (5 bases). The germline V gene has CDR1 WNHNN and CDR2 SYGVQD (reference sequence). The V end lost 6 bases, the J end lost 2 bases, and 14 bases lay between the germline ends. The CDR3 consists of 15 residues.

This sequence joins TRBV7-8 and TRBJ1-5; D call uncertain. Germline V gives CDR1 SGHVS, CDR2 FQNEAQ. CDR3 length: 14 amino acids. V was cut by 5 bases and J by 5 bases, with 13 bases left in between. CDR3 coding DNA: TGTGCCAGCAGCCAAGATCTATTATATCAGCCCCAGCATTTT. It translates to CASSQDLLYQPQHF.

This clone came up a few times. This rearrangement joins TRBV6-6 to TRBJ1-4, with 9 positions matching TRBD1. The CDR3 is 14 amino acids. J was trimmed by 5 bases and V by 6 bases; bases with no gene match: 4. Per the germline V gene, CDR1 is MNHNY and CDR2 is SVGAGI (reference sequence). The CDR3, as DNA: TGTGCCAGCAGCGGGACAGGGAGGAATGAAAAACTGTTTTTT. This encodes CASSGTGRNEKLFF.

The chain recombines TRBV5-1 with TRBJ2-1; 13 bases align to TRBD2. The CDR3 is 17 residues long. The germline gives CDR1 SGHRS, CDR2 YFSETQ. V lost 4 bases, J lost 4 bases, and 8 bases stayed unmatched. CDR3 DNA sequence: TGCGCCAGCAGCCCGACTCAGACTAGCGGGGGGTACAATGAGCAGTTCTTC. Residues: CASSPTQTSGGYNEQFF.

J is TRBJ2-1 and V is TRBV2; D is uncertain. CDR3 length equals 12 residues. The germline CDR1 and CDR2 sequences are SNHLY and FYNNEI. Trimming shortened V by 3 bases and J by 8 bases, and 8 bases separated the two germline ends. The CDR3 DNA reads as TGTGCCAGCAGTGATAGCCGCCATGAGCAGTTCTTC. The encoded protein is CASSDSRHEQFF.

This chain links TRBV7-2 with TRBJ2-2; TRBD1 aligns across 8 bases. This CDR3 comprises 14 residues. From germline, CDR1 is SGHTA and CDR2 FQGNSA. J lost 6 bases, V lost 6 bases, and 6 bases had no gene match. As DNA, the CDR3 is TGTGCCAGCAGTCTTGGACAGGGCCCCGGGGAGCTGTTTTTT. This sequence encodes CASSLGQGPGELFF.